Below are 5 T cell receptor beta chains sequenced from a single sample in a study of T cell changes during pregnancy in multiple sclerosis (dated by TCRdb to about 2019). Receptor amplification or capture employed the immunoSEQ multiplex PCR assay. TCRdb took over this immuneACCESS table, retaining in-frame rearrangements with V and J assigned. Such tables are incomplete; in checked studies, under half of the missing clones stem from an unresolved V gene, and the remainder is unexplained. For this sample the table gives about 70,000 clones, of which roughly 94% were detected only once. Of the sample, approximately 0.58% is held by the ten largest clones. The material sequenced was peripheral blood, taken in the third trimester of pregnancy. These TCRs come from a female donor with multiple sclerosis, enrolled in a pregnancy study.

V gene TRBV6-4 combines with J gene TRBJ2-3; 9 positions agree with TRBD1. With 4 bases clipped from V and 2 bases from J, the junction kept 4 bases outside the gene matches. This CDR3 is 15 amino acids long. Looked up from germline, CDR1 is MRHNA and CDR2 is SNTAGT. CDR3 coding DNA: TGTGCCAGCAGTGGGGGACAGGGACACACAGATACGCAGTATTTT. Its protein is CASSGGQGHTDTQYF.

The gene calls are TRBV5-1 and TRBJ1-1, with D possibly matching TRBD1 (6 bases). The CDR3 runs to 14 residues. Deletions cut 2 bases from V and 4 bases from J, with 12 bases between. Per germline, CDR1 SGHRS and CDR2 YFSETQ. The CDR3 protein is CASSLTGRVTEAFF. The CDR3 bases are TGCGCCAGCAGCTTAACAGGGCGTGTCACTGAAGCTTTCTTT.

The J gene is TRBJ1-1, the V gene TRBV7-2; no definite D call. V gave up 3 bases and J gave up 0 bases, with 8 bases separating them. The germline CDR1 and CDR2 sequences are SGHTA and FQGNSA. CDR3 size: 14 residues. CDR3 amino acids: CASSFALLNTEAFF. CDR3 in DNA: TGTGCCAGCAGCTTCGCTCTACTGAACACTGAAGCTTTCTTT.

The chain links TRBV7-9 to TRBJ1-1; D possibly corresponds to TRBD1 (5 bases). V was clipped by 4 bases and J by 3 bases, with 9 bases between them. The CDR3 length is 13 residues. Germline V CDR1 and CDR2: SEHNR, FQNEAQ (reference sequence). The CDR3 protein is CASSSQGYTEAFF. The CDR3 bases are TGTGCCAGCAGCTCCCAGGGTTACACTGAAGCTTTCTTT.

The chain employs TRBV19 and TRBJ1-1; D gene ambiguous. From germline, CDR1 is LNHDA and CDR2 SQIVND (reference sequence). The CDR3 runs 12 residues. Trimming shortened V by 5 bases and J by 10 bases, and 14 bases separated the two germline ends. CDR3 protein: CASSRGFVRAFF. CDR3 nucleotide sequence: TGTGCCAGTAGTCGCGGTTTTGTTAGAGCTTTCTTT.